These T cell receptor beta chains were read from a single sample in a study of blood T cell repertoires in COVID-19. The repertoire was sequenced with immunoSEQ multiplex PCR; TCRdb's copy has only in-frame clones and lacks some. In the table there are approximately 120,000 clones, 75% to 90% of which are singletons. Specimen: peripheral blood. The receptor set was obtained from a woman in her forties or fifties who had recovered from COVID-19. Both conserved end residues are part of each CDR3. The D gene is left open where the match is weak. Expanded clones are given a class, and other clones once, few, many or no size at all.

V gene	clone size	J gene	D gene	CDR3 DNA	CDR3 protein
TRBV5-1	-	TRBJ1-2	-	TGCGCCAGCAGCGTACCTAGTTATGGCTACACCTTC	CASSVPSYGYTF
TRBV6-5	few	TRBJ1-6	TRBD1	TGTGCCAGCAGTTGGGACAGGGTTAATTCACCCCTCCACTTT	CASSWDRVNSPLHF
TRBV18	once	TRBJ1-1	-	TGTGCCAGCTTCATAAGCGAGGGGGCTGAAGCTTTCTTT	CASFISEGAEAFF
TRBV7-9	many	TRBJ2-1	-	TGTGCCAGCAGCTTGGCGGGGAGCTCCTACAATGAGCAGTTCTTC	CASSLAGSSYNEQFF
TRBV24-1	-	TRBJ1-2	-	TGTGCCACCATTGGTAGGGCAGGGAACTATGGCTACACCTTC	CATIGRAGNYGYTF
TRBV27	once	TRBJ2-7	TRBD2	TGTGCCAGCCAGAAAAGGGGGACTAGCGGGGGCATTGCTACCGAGCAGTACTTC	CASQKRGTSGGIATEQYF
TRBV9	once	TRBJ1-2	-	TGTGCCAGCAGCGTAGGGGGCGGTAGGGACAACCTGAACTATGGCTACACCTTC	CASSVGGGRDNLNYGYTF
TRBV6-5	-	TRBJ1-5	-	TGTGCCAGCATCCTCGTGTACAGATGCAATCAGCCCCAGCATTTT	CASILVYRCNQPQHF
TRBV6-6	-	TRBJ1-1	-	TGTGCCAGCAGAATAGACAGTGGAGCTTTCTTT	CASRIDSGAFF
TRBV28	-	TRBJ2-3	-	TGTGCCAGCAGCCGAGACAGCCTCACAGATACGCAGTATTTT	CASSRDSLTDTQYF
TRBV15	-	TRBJ2-1	TRBD2	TGTGCCACCAGTTCGTTAGCGGGAGACAATGAGCAGTTCTTC	CATSSLAGDNEQFF